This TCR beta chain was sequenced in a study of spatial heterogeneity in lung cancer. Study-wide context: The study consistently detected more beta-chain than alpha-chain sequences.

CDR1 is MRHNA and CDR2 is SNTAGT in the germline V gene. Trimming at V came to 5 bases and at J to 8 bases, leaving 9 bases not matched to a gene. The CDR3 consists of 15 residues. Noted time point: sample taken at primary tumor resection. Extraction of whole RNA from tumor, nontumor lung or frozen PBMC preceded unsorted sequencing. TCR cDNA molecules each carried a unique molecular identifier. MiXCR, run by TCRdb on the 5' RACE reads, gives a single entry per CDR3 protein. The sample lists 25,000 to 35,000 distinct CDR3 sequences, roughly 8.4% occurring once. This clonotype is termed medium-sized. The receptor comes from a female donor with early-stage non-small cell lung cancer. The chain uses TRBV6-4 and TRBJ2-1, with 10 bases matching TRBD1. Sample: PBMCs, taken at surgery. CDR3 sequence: CASSHGTGVLDEQFF. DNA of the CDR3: TGTGCCAGCAGTCACGGGACAGGGGTTCTCGATGAGCAGTTCTTC.